What follows are 3 T cell receptor beta chains derived from one specimen sequenced in a study of shared T cell receptors in the human thymus. Sequenced by immunoSEQ multiplex PCR; TCRdb stores in-frame clones only, minus some. The table lists over 650,000 clones, 80% to 90% of them singletons, with more than 0.009% in the top ten. The data also belong to a second study, concerning human thymus T cells.

The sequencing input was thymocytes. Receptors were obtained from a boy less than two years old with a congenital heart defect.

CDR3 residues: CASRPRVLSYEQYF. The CDR3 nucleotides read TGTGCCAGCAGACCCCGGGTCCTGTCCTACGAGCAGTACTTC. This chain uses TRBV6-5 with TRBJ2-7; D call uncertain. There are 14 residues in the CDR3. Trimming took 6 bases from V and 1 from J, leaving 13 bases between them. Germline CDR1 and CDR2: MNHEY and SVGAGI.

This sequence joins TRBV14 and TRBJ2-1; D is possibly TRBD1 (5 bases). This CDR3 contains 14 residues. Germline V gives CDR1 SGHDN, CDR2 FVKESK. V gave up 1 base and J gave up 5 bases, with 9 bases separating them. The CDR3 nucleotides read TGTGCCAGCAGCCAAGGGGGCAGGGACAATGAGCAGTTCTTC. Residues: CASSQGGRDNEQFF.

The chain links TRBV4-1 to TRBJ2-1, with TRBD1 identical over 7 bases. Unmatched junction bases numbered 9, after V lost 6 bases and J lost 7 bases. The CDR3 consists of 14 residues. CDR1 is MGHRA and CDR2 is YSYEKL in the germline V gene. CDR3 loop: CASSQLTGNNEQFF. CDR3 in DNA: TGCGCCAGCAGTCAGTTGACAGGGAATAATGAGCAGTTCTTC.